Shown below are 10 T cell receptor beta chains from a single sample sequenced in a study of T cell responses to AZD1222 COVID-19 vaccine. Here immunoSEQ multiplex PCR was the method, and the copy in TCRdb shows in-frame clones only, minus some. This sample has 80,000 to 100,000 clones; around 88% occur once, and the top ten carry 10% to 13%. Sequencing used peripheral blood, obtained on day 0 of MenACWY control vaccination. The receptors stem from an adult in good health.

The rearrangement links TRBV3-1 (or the pseudogene TRBV3-2) to TRBJ2-5; 12 bases are shared with TRBD2. CDR1 is LGHDT and CDR2 is YNNKEL in the germline V gene (reference sequence). V lost 1 base and J lost 1; bases outside the gene matches: 7. The CDR3 runs to 18 residues. In DNA, the CDR3 is TGTGCCAGCAGCCAAGTGTTCCTAGCGGGGGGGACCCAAGAGACCCAGTACTTC. Protein product: CASSQVFLAGGTQETQYF.

This clone was counted a single time. The V and J genes are TRBV5-1 and TRBJ2-5; D may be TRBD2 (6 bases). V dropped 4 bases and J dropped 2 bases, with 21 bases sitting between them. This CDR3 has 17 amino acids. The germline V gene has CDR1 SGHRS and CDR2 YFSETQ. This chain's CDR3 is CASSVGMVVEGQETQYF. The CDR3 bases are TGCGCCAGCAGCGTTGGGATGGTCGTGGAGGGTCAAGAGACCCAGTACTTC.

The J gene is TRBJ2-2, the V gene TRBV20-1; D is undetermined. The CDR3 is 11 amino acids. Germline V lookup: CDR1 DFQATT, CDR2 SNEGSKA (reference sequence). V gave up 2 bases and J gave up 8 bases, with 6 bases separating them. In nucleotides, the CDR3 is TGCAGTGCTAGACTCCAGGGGGAGCTGTTTTTT. This codes for CSARLQGELFF.

This clone came up once. The chain couples TRBV7-9 to TRBJ2-3, with TRBD2 identical over 14 bases. Losses at the gene ends were 6 bases for V and 4 bases for J; bases not matched to a gene: 6. In germline, CDR1 is SEHNR, CDR2 FQNEAQ (reference sequence). The CDR3 runs to 16 residues. The CDR3 DNA reads TGTGCCAGCAGTTGGACTAGCGGGGGGCCGGCAGATACGCAGTATTTT. Its translation: CASSWTSGGPADTQYF.

The V gene is TRBV7-9, the J gene TRBJ2-7; D possibly corresponds to TRBD2 (6 bases). The CDR3 loop spans 14 amino acids. V shed 3 bases and J shed 2 bases, with 11 bases lying between them. Germline V gives CDR1 SEHNR, CDR2 FQNEAQ (reference sequence). The CDR3: CASSFGTATYEQYF. Here the CDR3 DNA reads TGTGCCAGCAGCTTCGGGACTGCAACCTACGAGCAGTACTTC.

The chain couples TRBV11-3 to TRBJ2-2; 9 nucleotides line up with TRBD2. This CDR3 has 15 residues. J gave up 4 bases and V 5 bases, and 5 bases lay outside the gene matches. Germline CDR1 and CDR2: SGHNT and YENEEA. The CDR3 bases are TGTGCCAGCAGCCCGGGACTAGCTCCCACCGGGGAGCTGTTTTTT. It encodes CASSPGLAPTGELFF.

J is TRBJ1-1 and V is TRBV4-3; D is uncertain. Trimming pared 4 bases from V and 4 bases from J, leaving 13 bases between. This CDR3 spans 14 amino acids. The germline gives CDR1 LGHNA, CDR2 YSLEER. CDR3 loop: CASSRSVFGTEAFF. The CDR3 nucleotides are TGCGCCAGCAGCCGTTCGGTTTTCGGCACTGAAGCTTTCTTT.

The rearrangement uses TRBV18 and TRBJ1-5; TRBD1 is a possible D gene (5 bases). V gave up 2 bases and J gave up 3 bases, with 11 bases separating them. The CDR3 extends over 15 amino acids. The germline V gene encodes CDR1 KGHSH and CDR2 LQKENI. In DNA, the CDR3 is TGTGCCAGCTCACCATACGACAGCCTCAATCAGCCCCAGCATTTT. Encoded protein: CASSPYDSLNQPQHF.

The chain carries TRBV5-5 and TRBJ2-1; 10 bases line up with TRBD2. The CDR3 sequence is 15 residues long. Looked up from germline, CDR1 is SGHKS and CDR2 is YYEKEE (reference sequence). J gave up 4 bases and V 5 bases, and 6 bases lay outside the gene matches. CDR3 nucleotides: TGTGCCAGCAGGGAACTAGCGGGGCCGTACAATGAGCAGTTCTTC. This codes for CASRELAGPYNEQFF.

V is TRBV4-2 and J is TRBJ1-5, with 9 bases fitting TRBD1. Trimming at V came to 3 bases and at J to 7 bases, leaving 7 bases not matched to a gene. Germline loops: CDR1 LGHNA, CDR2 YNFKEQ. This CDR3 spans 15 amino acids. CDR3 bases: TGTGCCAGCAGCCAGGGGACAGGGCTAGAGCAGCCCCAGCATTTT. This encodes CASSQGTGLEQPQHF.